This T cell receptor (beta chain) originates from a study of T cell repertoires in cytomegalovirus infection. At the level of the study: Matching HLA type, along with CMV infection, was indicated by public TCR beta signatures. Overall study findings and caveats: There were carriers of CMV plus the relevant HLA, and cumulative public TCR beta family frequency identified them. Clonotype analysis showed dominance of the ex vivo response by HLA-C-restricted CMV-specific TCR beta clonotypes.

One entry per CDR3 protein results from TCRdb running MiXCR on the reads. The sample lists about 260,000 distinct CDR3 sequences, roughly an eighth occurring once. This CDR3 has 17 amino acids. Trimming shortened V by 8 bases and J by 1 base, and 21 bases separated the two germline ends. In germline, CDR1 is LNHDA, CDR2 SQIVND (reference sequence). The table lists this clonotype with many counts. Its antigen is undetermined. The sequence came from a human donor in good health (CMV status not recorded). Some clones in this sample may be carry-over from other donors' samples. Material: PBMCs. The rearrangement joins TRBV19 to TRBJ1-5; D is perhaps TRBD1 (5 bases). The DNA of the CDR3 is TGTGCCAGTGCCGGTAGGGGATTAGGCTTCAGCAATCAGCCCCAGCATTTT. Its translation is CASAGRGLGFSNQPQHF.